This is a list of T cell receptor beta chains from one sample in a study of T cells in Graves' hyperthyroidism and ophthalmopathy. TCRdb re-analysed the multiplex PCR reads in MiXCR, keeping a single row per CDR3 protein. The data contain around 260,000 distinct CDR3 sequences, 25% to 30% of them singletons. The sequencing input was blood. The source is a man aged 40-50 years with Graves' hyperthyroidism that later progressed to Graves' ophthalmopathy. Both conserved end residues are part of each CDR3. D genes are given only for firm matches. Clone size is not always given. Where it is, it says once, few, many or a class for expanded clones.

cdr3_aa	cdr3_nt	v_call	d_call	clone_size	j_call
CASSSSGRPGELFF	TGTGCCAGCAGTTCTAGCGGGAGGCCCGGGGAGCTGTTTTTT	TRBV12-3/TRBV12-4	TRBD2	many	TRBJ2-2
CASSIGLAGRGPISAKNIQYF	TGTGCCAGCAGCATAGGACTAGCGGGGAGGGGCCCCATATCGGCCAAAAACATTCAGTACTTC	TRBV6-4	TRBD2	many	TRBJ2-4
CASGGTGMNYGYTF	TGTGCCAGCGGGGGAACAGGTATGAACTATGGCTACACCTTC	TRBV2	.	many	TRBJ1-2
CASSIHLAYEQYF	TGTGCCAGCAGCATACACCTAGCCTACGAGCAGTACTTC	TRBV12-3/TRBV12-4	.	few	TRBJ2-7
CASSQPGQGDGYTF	TGCGCCAGCAGCCAACCCGGACAGGGAGACGGCTACACCTTC	TRBV4-1	TRBD1	many	TRBJ1-2
CASSADGGNTEAFF	TGTGCCAGCAGTGCTGATGGGGGGAACACTGAAGCTTTCTTT	TRBV2	.	many	TRBJ1-1
CSVALLLRETQYF	TGCAGCGTTGCTCTATTACTTCGAGAGACCCAGTACTTC	TRBV29-1	.	many	TRBJ2-5
CASSYDLRSSYEQYF	TGCGCCAGCAGCTACGACTTGAGGAGCTCCTACGAGCAGTACTTC	TRBV4-1	.	.	TRBJ2-7
CAWSRAGLSAQYF	TGTGCCTGGAGTAGGGCAGGGCTCTCGGCCCAGTACTTC	TRBV30	.	.	TRBJ2-5
CASSQVRGATEAFF	TGTGCCAGCAGCCAAGTCAGGGGCGCCACTGAAGCTTTCTTT	TRBV14	.	many	TRBJ1-1
CASTKGVGTEAFF	TGTGCCAGCACCAAGGGGGTGGGCACTGAAGCTTTCTTT	TRBV6-1	.	few	TRBJ1-1
CSADGGQGLTDTQYF	TGCAGCGCTGATGGAGGACAGGGGCTCACAGATACGCAGTATTTT	TRBV29-1	TRBD1	many	TRBJ2-3
CSVAPTGHTEAFF	TGCAGTGTCGCGCCGACAGGTCACACTGAAGCTTTCTTT	TRBV20-1	.	many	TRBJ1-1
CASGLGHGPQAAYEQYF	TGTGCTAGTGGTTTGGGACACGGCCCCCAGGCTGCCTACGAGCAGTACTTC	TRBV12-5	.	.	TRBJ2-7
CASSLGTGNGNTIYF	TGTGCCAGCTCACTCGGAACAGGGAACGGAAACACCATATATTTT	TRBV18	.	many	TRBJ1-3
CASSFLGTNTGELFF	TGTGCCAGCAGCTTCCTTGGGACGAACACCGGGGAGCTGTTTTTT	TRBV7-9	.	many	TRBJ2-2
CASSPPPQDRFQYF	TGTGCCAGCAGCCCCCCCCCACAGGACCGCTTCCAGTACTTC	TRBV7-2	.	.	TRBJ2-5
CASSLRRGDYEQYF	TGTGCCAGCAGTTTACGTCGGGGGGACTACGAGCAGTACTTC	TRBV12-3/TRBV12-4	TRBD2	many	TRBJ2-7
CASGGLVKNIQYF	TGTGCCAGCGGCGGCTTGGTCAAAAACATTCAGTACTTC	TRBV11-1	.	many	TRBJ2-4
CASSLATSYEQYF	TGTGCCAGTAGTCTGGCGACAAGCTACGAGCAGTACTTC	TRBV12-3/TRBV12-4	.	many	TRBJ2-7
CASSYPLGGNTEAFF	TGTGCCAGCAGTTACCCCCTAGGTGGGAACACTGAAGCTTTCTTT	TRBV6-2/TRBV6-3	.	many	TRBJ1-1
CASSPKDSYGYTF	TGTGCCAGCAGCCCCAAAGACAGCTATGGCTACACCTTC	TRBV3-1	.	many	TRBJ1-2
CGIVRTASYEQYF	TGCGGTATTGTTCGGACAGCTTCCTACGAGCAGTACTTC	TRBV29-1	.	many	TRBJ2-7
CASKEGVYEQYF	TGTGCCAGCAAGGAAGGGGTGTACGAGCAGTACTTC	TRBV6-2/TRBV6-3	.	.	TRBJ2-7
CASSYGSGTGSGTGELFF	TGTGCCAGCAGTTACGGGTCCGGGACAGGGAGTGGCACCGGGGAGCTGTTTTTT	TRBV6-5	TRBD1	many	TRBJ2-2
CASSQGQGAHGYTF	TGCGCCAGCAGCCAGGGACAGGGGGCACATGGCTACACCTTC	TRBV5-1	TRBD1	many	TRBJ1-2
CASSYQGQLQETQYF	TGTGCCAGCAGTTACCAGGGACAGTTACAAGAGACCCAGTACTTC	TRBV6-5	TRBD1	many	TRBJ2-5
CASSGQVYSNQPQHF	TGTGCCAGCAGCGGACAGGTTTATAGCAATCAGCCCCAGCATTTT	TRBV6-2/TRBV6-3	TRBD1	.	TRBJ1-5
CASSRDPAIYEQYF	TGTGCCAGCAGCCGAGACCCGGCGATCTACGAGCAGTACTTC	TRBV6-1	.	once	TRBJ2-7
CASSYGRQQETQYF	TGTGCCAGCAGTTATGGACGGCAGCAAGAGACCCAGTACTTC	TRBV6-5	.	.	TRBJ2-5
CSAGGLGATYEQYF	TGCAGTGCTGGCGGTTTGGGGGCGACCTACGAGCAGTACTTC	TRBV20-1	.	many	TRBJ2-7
CAISELEGRKGQYF	TGTGCCATCAGTGAGTTAGAGGGGCGTAAAGGGCAGTACTTC	TRBV10-3	.	few	TRBJ2-7
CASSHHTDRPREPQHF	TGTGCCAGCAGCCACCACACGGACAGGCCTAGGGAGCCCCAGCATTTT	TRBV14	TRBD1	many	TRBJ1-5
CASSPGFERPQETQYF	TGTGCCAGCAGCCCCGGGTTTGAGCGACCACAAGAGACCCAGTACTTC	TRBV11-2	.	many	TRBJ2-5
CVSSDRGRREQYF	TGTGTCAGCAGCGATAGGGGACGACGAGAGCAGTACTTC	TRBV7-9	.	.	TRBJ2-7
CSASGQGYEQYF	TGCAGTGCCTCGGGACAGGGCTACGAGCAGTACTTC	TRBV20-1	TRBD1	many	TRBJ2-7
CASSLREGRSEAFF	TGTGCCAGCAGTTTACGAGAGGGACGCTCTGAAGCTTTCTTT	TRBV27	.	few	TRBJ1-1
CATSEGTGVINQPQHF	TGTGCCACCAGTGAAGGGACAGGGGTGATCAATCAGCCCCAGCATTTT	TRBV24-1	TRBD1	few	TRBJ1-5
CASSYTGTTNTGELFF	TGTGCCAGCTCCTATACAGGGACTACTAACACCGGGGAGCTGTTTTTT	TRBV12-3/TRBV12-4	.	many	TRBJ2-2
CASSQTLAGNTGELFF	TGTGCCAGCAGCCAGACACTAGCGGGGAACACCGGGGAGCTGTTTTTT	TRBV4-2	TRBD2	few	TRBJ2-2
CASSLERTIGFQETQYF	TGTGCCAGCAGCTTAGAGAGGACTATCGGATTCCAAGAGACCCAGTACTTC	TRBV11-2	.	many	TRBJ2-5